This passage covers 3 T cell receptor beta chains from one sample sequenced in a study of shared clonotypes between healthy human individuals (dated by TCRdb to 2019 to 2021). Libraries were prepared through the immunoSEQ multiplex PCR assay. Imported from immuneACCESS, the table was reduced by TCRdb to in-frame sequences with V and J called. These copies leave out some clones; in studies compared against another copy, an unresolved V gene accounts for under half, and the cause of the remainder is not known. The sample data list 330,000 or so clones, and around 72% of these were observed just once. Over 9% of the sample is taken by the ten largest. Sequenced: memory CD4+ T cells sorted from blood. According to the study, the label for this sample's cell subset or site signals: CD45RA-negative fraction. The receptors come from a man aged 25-40 years in good health.

The V call is TRBV11-2, the J call TRBJ2-5, with D perhaps TRBD2 (5 bases). The CDR3 totals 14 residues. Trimming removed 5 bases at V and 2 bases at J, with 12 bases between. Germline CDR1 SGHAT, CDR2 FQNNGV. CDR3 region: CASSVTNGQETQYF. The CDR3 DNA sequence: TGTGCCAGCAGCGTGACTAACGGGCAAGAGACCCAGTACTTC.

This clone was observed a handful of times. The chain is built from TRBV9 and TRBJ2-7, with D unresolved. The CDR3 runs to 14 residues. Trimming took 0 bases from V and 2 from J, leaving 9 bases between them. In germline, CDR1 is SGDLS, CDR2 YYNGEE. The CDR3 loop reads CASSVGTDPYEQYF. CDR3 DNA: TGTGCCAGCAGCGTAGGAACAGATCCCTACGAGCAGTACTTC.

The chain uses TRBV11-2 and TRBJ2-7; unclear D gene. CDR1 and CDR2 from the germline V gene are SGHAT and FQNNGV. Between the trimmed V and J ends, which lost 2 bases and 3 bases, there was a span of 23 bases. This CDR3 comprises 18 residues. The CDR3 region is CASSLTAATTNPVYEQYF. The CDR3 DNA follows: TGTGCCAGCAGCTTAACGGCCGCGACAACCAACCCCGTCTACGAGCAGTACTTC.